The 2 T cell receptor beta chains in this list originate from one sample, sequenced in a study of spatial heterogeneity in lung cancer. TCRdb analysed the 5' RACE reads with MiXCR anew, one entry per CDR3 protein. Among about 6,000 distinct CDR3 sequences listed, 12% to 15% were seen once. Study-level points and caveats: Mutation tallies in tumors tracked expanded intratumoral alpha and beta TCR counts.

Time point defined: sample taken at primary tumor resection. The antigens these receptors bind are not known. The sequenced sample was lung tumor tissue, obtained at surgery. These receptors originate from a male donor with early-stage non-small cell lung cancer.

By share, this clonotype counts as medium-sized (0.01 to 0.1%). This beta chain slipped into a library made for alpha chains as a stray read, so its size is not meaningful. This rearrangement joins TRBV18 to TRBJ1-2; D unresolved. The CDR3 loop spans 14 amino acids. Trimming stripped 5 bases from V and 2 bases from J, with 12 bases between. CDR1 and CDR2 (germline): KGHSH, LQKENI. This chain's CDR3 is CASSNTGANYGYTF. The DNA for the CDR3 is TGTGCCAGCTCAAATACGGGCGCAAACTATGGCTACACCTTC.

Concerning this clonotype itself: This beta chain lies outside the target of a library built for alpha chains; its clone size means little. This rearrangement joins TRBV20-1 to TRBJ2-1; TRBD2 matches at 9 bases. CDR1 and CDR2 (germline): DFQATT, SNEGSKA (reference sequence). The V segment lost 6 bases and the J segment 4 bases; nucleotides outside the gene matches: 10. This CDR3 contains 15 residues. This CDR3 is CSARRGGLRYNEQFF. In nucleotides, the CDR3 is TGCAGTGCAAGGCGGGGGGGCCTCAGATACAATGAGCAGTTCTTC.